This T cell receptor (beta chain) was obtained from a study of post-analysis software for immune sequencing data. Study-wide results and limits: Relative to controls, patients had about 5 TRBV segments at higher frequency, with TRBV5-6, TRBV5-1 and TRBV20-1 among these. Compared against controls, patients with multiple sclerosis displayed significantly lower normalized Chao1 diversity. F measure showed strong co-clustering of same-batch samples.

Regarding this clonotype: What it binds is not known.

TCR beta cDNA libraries included unique molecular identifiers. Between about 0.85 and 10 million T cells gave rise to roughly 0.5 million cDNA molecules. TCRdb processed the PCR reads anew with MiXCR; each CDR3 protein has one entry. Seen here are some 240,000 distinct CDR3 sequences, 30% to 45% observed once, and the top ten hold 4% to 6%. V shed 6 bases and J shed 14 bases, with 20 bases lying between them. Germline CDR1 SQVTM, CDR2 ANQGSEA. CDR3 length equals 12 residues. Specimen: blood. The chain has TRBV29-1 and TRBJ2-1; the D gene is possibly TRBD2 (6 bases). The TCR was taken from a girl aged 5-17 years with multiple sclerosis. Written as DNA, the CDR3 is TGCAGCGTGGAGAGTGGAACGACTAGGGAGTTCTTC. Protein sequence: CSVESGTTREFF.